The next 11 T cell receptor beta chains were all read from a single sample in a study of T cells in Graves' hyperthyroidism and ophthalmopathy. From RNA transcripts, TCR beta CDR3 regions were amplified. The HTBI primer set drove a first-round RT-PCR of the TCR CDR3. One entry per CDR3 protein, called by TCRdb with MiXCR from the multiplex PCR reads. The sample shows some 420,000 distinct CDR3 sequences, roughly 13% of them seen only once. Sequenced material: blood. These receptors all come from a woman between 18 and 29 years old with Graves' hyperthyroidism.

The V and J genes are TRBV25-1 and TRBJ2-4, with 9 nucleotides matching TRBD1. The CDR3 contains 14 residues. V shed 6 bases and J 6 bases; nucleotides not matched to a gene: 6. CDR1 MGHDK and CDR2 SYGVNS come from the germline V gene. In DNA form, the CDR3 reads TGTGCCAGCAGCGACAGGGGGTTTGGAAACATTCAGTACTTC. It yields the protein CASSDRGFGNIQYF. The whole variable domain, remainder taken from reference TRBV25-1 and TRBJ2-4, is EADIYQTPRYLVIGTGKKITLECSQTMGHDKMYWYQQDPGMELHLIHYSYGVNSTEKGDLSSESTVSRIRTEHFPLTLESARPSHTSQYLCASSDRGFGNIQYFGAGTRLSVL.

On this clonotype: This may arise from a read error, as a much more abundant clone is one base away. The chain links TRBV2 to TRBJ2-5; D gene uncertain. The CDR3 consists of 12 residues. Germline V gives CDR1 SNHLY, CDR2 FYNNEI. In nucleotides, the CDR3 is TGTGCCAGCAAACCAATCCAAGAGACCCAGTGCTTC. Amino acid sequence: CASKPIQETQCF.

This clonotype was counted between two and nine times. The chain joins TRBV4-1 to TRBJ2-1, with TRBD2 as a possible D gene (6 bases). The CDR3 sequence is 15 residues long. Trimming took 2 bases from V and 5 from J, leaving 13 bases between them. Germline V lookup: CDR1 MGHRA, CDR2 YSYEKL. For the CDR3, the DNA is TGCGCCAGCAGCCAACCACGTGGGACTCACAATGAGCAGTTCTTC. Translating it yields CASSQPRGTHNEQFF.

This clonotype has just a few counts. The chain couples TRBV27 to TRBJ2-6; 10 nucleotides match TRBD1. Germline V gives CDR1 MNHEY, CDR2 SMNVEV (reference sequence). There are 17 residues in the CDR3. J was trimmed by 0 bases and V by 6 bases; bases with no gene match: 5. The CDR3 loop is CASRKTGGASGANVLTF. CDR3 bases: TGTGCCAGCAGGAAGACAGGGGGCGCCTCTGGGGCCAACGTCCTGACTTTC.

This clonotype was counted a few times. The chain couples TRBV9 to TRBJ2-1, with TRBD1 as a possible D gene (6 bases). Trimming took off 3 bases at V and 8 bases at J, with 9 bases between the two ends. CDR3 length: 12 residues. Germline CDR1 SGDLS, CDR2 YYNGEE. In nucleotides, the CDR3 is TGTGCCAGCAGCGGCACAGGGCATGAGCAGTTCTTC. It is translated as CASSGTGHEQFF.

The chain joins TRBV20-1 to TRBJ2-3; D gene uncertain. Looked up from germline, CDR1 is DFQATT and CDR2 is SNEGSKA (reference sequence). Trimming shortened V by 3 bases and J by 7 bases, and 8 bases separated the two germline ends. The CDR3 runs 11 residues. CDR3 in DNA: TGCAGTGCTAGTGGCCAACATACGCAGTATTTT. Translation gives CSASGQHTQYF.

This clonotype was seen a handful of times. This chain connects TRBV6-1 to TRBJ2-3, with TRBD2 identical over 7 bases. CDR1 MNHNS and CDR2 SASEGT come from the germline V gene. The CDR3 covers 14 residues. Trimming at V came to 6 bases and at J to 1 base, leaving 4 bases not matched to a gene. The CDR3 is CASRGGVGTDTQYF. CDR3 in DNA: TGTGCCAGCAGGGGGGGGGTAGGCACAGATACGCAGTATTTT.

This clonotype occurred a few times. The rearrangement links TRBV7-8 to TRBJ1-6; maybe TRBD1 (6 bases). V lost 2 bases to trimming and J lost 7 bases, with 12 bases between them. The germline gives CDR1 SGHVS, CDR2 FQNEAQ. The CDR3 totals 15 residues. CDR3 loop: CASSLTGFGNSPLHF. As DNA, the CDR3 is TGTGCCAGCAGCTTAACAGGGTTTGGCAATTCACCCCTCCACTTT.

This clonotype was observed many times. The chain links TRBV3-1 to TRBJ1-5; no clear D gene. This CDR3 spans 14 amino acids. Trimming cost V 0 bases and J 9 bases, with 12 bases left between them. Germline loops: CDR1 LGHDT, CDR2 YNNKEL (reference sequence). CDR3 DNA sequence: TGTGCCAGCAGCCAAGATGTGAAGATAGCGCCCCAGCATTTT. This gives the protein CASSQDVKIAPQHF. Full variable domain (rest looked up from reference TRBV3-1 and TRBJ1-5): DTAVSQTPKYLVTQMGNDKSIKCEQNLGHDTMYWYKQDSKKFLKIMFSYNNKELIINETVPNRFSPKSPDKAHLNLHINSLELGDSAVYFCASSQDVKIAPQHFGDGTRLSIL.

This clonotype occurred many times. The rearrangement links TRBV12-3 or TRBV12-4 to TRBJ1-6, with TRBD1 matching 7 bases. Unmatched junction bases numbered 7, after V lost 6 bases and J lost 8 bases. The CDR3 is made up of 14 amino acids. The CDR3: CASSPRQGHSPLHF. DNA for the CDR3: TGTGCCAGCAGCCCAAGACAGGGACATTCACCCCTCCACTTT.

The chain recombines TRBV5-1 with TRBJ2-7; D possibly matches TRBD1 or TRBD2 (5 bases each). Trimming left V 4 bases short and J 0 bases short, with 14 bases between. Germline V gives CDR1 SGHRS, CDR2 YFSETQ. This CDR3 contains 15 residues. CDR3 amino acids: CASSLTRDVSYEQYF. The CDR3 DNA follows: TGCGCCAGCAGCCTAACACGGGACGTCTCCTACGAGCAGTACTTC.